The following is a TCR beta chain sequence with its context. Its specificity is not known. Using genomic DNA as the template, TCR beta VDJ and CDR3 profiling was carried out. Via MiXCR, TCRdb re-called the reads, giving one row per CDR3 protein. The sample carries about 160,000 distinct CDR3 sequences, roughly 48% recorded once. The sample belongs to a study of CD8+CD57+ T cells in acquired aplastic anemia. On the study more broadly: The study obtained an average of roughly 3 ug of DNA from sorted CD4+ and CD8+ cells.

Before being chosen for sequencing, patients had shown CD8+CD57+ cell expansion by flow cytometry. The diagnosis in all patients was severe acquired aplastic anemia. Study outcomes and limitations: Roughly 30 CD8+ CDR3 sequences occurred in both the patients and the controls.

The clonotype comes from a human donor with aplastic anemia. The sequenced sample consisted of sorted CD4+, CD8+, or CD8+CD57+ T cells (not recorded which) from PBMCs.

The CDR3 protein is CSATLPGGQGGGNTIYF. The CDR3 DNA reads as TGCAGTGCTACCCTCCCGGGCGGGCAGGGGGGCGGAAACACCATATATTTT. The rearrangement uses TRBV20-1 and TRBJ1-3; 7 bases match TRBD1. The germline CDR1 and CDR2 sequences are DFQATT and SNEGSKA (reference sequence). This CDR3 has 17 residues. V shed 4 bases and J 4 bases; nucleotides not matched to a gene: 16.